A selection of T cell receptor beta chains follows, all from one sample in a study of cytomegalovirus exposure and HLA in healthy donors. Generated by immunoSEQ multiplex PCR, the TCRdb table keeps only in-frame clones and is missing some. The sample records 200,000 to 300,000 clones, about 90% being singletons. What was sequenced was PBMCs. The receptors originated from a man aged 18 to 30 in good health and CMV-seropositive. The CDR3 runs from the conserved cysteine through the conserved F or W. The order of the fields is clone size, D gene, V gene, J gene, CDR3 DNA, CDR3 protein. A D gene is named only where the DNA matches it firmly. The size entry is marked missing in some rows and otherwise reads once, few, many or a size class.

.	.	TRBV5-4	TRBJ2-2	TGTGCCAGCAGCTTGGACACCGTAACCAACACCGGGGAGCTGTTTTTT	CASSLDTVTNTGELFF
.	.	TRBV10-1	TRBJ1-2	TGCGCCAGCAGCCTTTTCACGTGCCGAGGGCGTGGCTACACCTTC	CASSLFTCRGRGYTF
once	.	TRBV5-5	TRBJ1-1	TGTGCCAGCAGCTCCGCCACCGGGACCCAATACACTGAAGCTTTCTTT	CASSSATGTQYTEAFF
.	.	TRBV30	TRBJ2-1	TGTGCCTGGAGTGCGGCAGGAGACAATGAGCAGTTCTTC	CAWSAAGDNEQFF
.	TRBD2	TRBV19	TRBJ2-1	TGTGCCAGTAATAGGCTAGCGGGAGTTACGAATGAGCAGTTCTTC	CASNRLAGVTNEQFF
.	TRBD1	TRBV28	TRBJ1-2	TGTGCCAGCAGAACAGGGGCTTTCTATGGCTACACCTTC	CASRTGAFYGYTF
.	.	TRBV6-6	TRBJ2-7	TGTGCCAGCAGTTACAGGACCTACGAGCAGTACTTC	CASSYRTYEQYF
.	TRBD1	TRBV27	TRBJ2-7	TGTGCCAGCAGTACCTCCGGACAGGGCCACGAGCAGTACTTC	CASSTSGQGHEQYF
.	TRBD1	TRBV6-5	TRBJ1-1	TGTGCCAGCAGCAACAGAGGGGGCCGGTACACTGAAGCTTTCTTT	CASSNRGGRYTEAFF
few	.	TRBV11-2	TRBJ2-7	TGTGCCAGCAGCTTCGCAGGGTTGGACGAGCAGTACTTC	CASSFAGLDEQYF
.	.	TRBV2	TRBJ1-1	TGTGCCAGCAGTGTGGGAGGGCGCGCTGAAGCTTTCTTT	CASSVGGRAEAFF
.	.	TRBV20-1	TRBJ1-4	TGCAGTGCTAGTGTCGGTGAAAAACTGTTTTTT	CSASVGEKLFF
.	.	TRBV7-9	TRBJ1-5	TGTGCCAGCAGCCCAGGATTTGGCCCCCAGCATTTT	CASSPGFGPQHF
.	.	TRBV2	TRBJ1-5	TGTGCCAGTGGTCAGGGAACAGATCAGCCCCAGCATTTT	CASGQGTDQPQHF
.	.	TRBV5-3	TRBJ1-1	TGTGCCAGAAGCCACGGACCCAGGGGACAAAAGGCTGAAGCTTTCTTT	CARSHGPRGQKAEAFF
.	.	TRBV6-1	TRBJ1-5	TGTGCCAGCAACACCGGGACGGCAGGTCAGCCCCAGCATTTT	CASNTGTAGQPQHF